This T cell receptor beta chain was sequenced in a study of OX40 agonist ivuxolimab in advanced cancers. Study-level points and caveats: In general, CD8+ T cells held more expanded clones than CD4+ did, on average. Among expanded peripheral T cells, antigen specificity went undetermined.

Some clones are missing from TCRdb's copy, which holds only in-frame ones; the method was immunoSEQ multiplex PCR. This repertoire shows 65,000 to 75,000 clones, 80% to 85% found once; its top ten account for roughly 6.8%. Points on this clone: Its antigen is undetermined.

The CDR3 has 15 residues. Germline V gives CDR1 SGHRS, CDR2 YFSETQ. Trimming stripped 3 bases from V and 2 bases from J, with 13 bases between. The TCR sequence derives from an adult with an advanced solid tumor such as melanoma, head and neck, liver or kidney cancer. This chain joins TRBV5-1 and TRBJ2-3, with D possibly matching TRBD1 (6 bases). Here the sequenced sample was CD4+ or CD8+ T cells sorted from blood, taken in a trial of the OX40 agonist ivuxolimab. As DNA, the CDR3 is TGCGCCAGCAGCTCATCGGCAGGGGTCACAGATACGCAGTATTTT. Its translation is CASSSSAGVTDTQYF.